These 31 T cell receptor beta chains originate from one sample sequenced in a study of control samples from healthy donors and cancer patients. Generated by immunoSEQ multiplex PCR, the TCRdb table keeps only in-frame clones and is missing some. The top ten hold 38% of the sample, which has over 85,000 clones, roughly 84% seen once. The sample taken for sequencing was PBMCs. The receptors stem from a man aged 65-85 years with lung cancer.

V is TRBV7-9 and J is TRBJ1-2; tentative D call: TRBD1 (5 bases). Between the trimmed V and J ends, which lost 1 base and 7 bases, there was a span of 10 bases. The CDR3 runs to 13 residues. Germline V gene sequence: CDR1 SEHNR, CDR2 FQNEAQ (reference sequence). The CDR3 DNA reads TGTGCCAGCAGCTTAGACAGGCGGGGTGGCTACACCTTC. Residues: CASSLDRRGGYTF.

V usage is TRBV9 and J usage is TRBJ2-3, with 11 positions matching TRBD2. The V gene's germline CDR1 is SGDLS and CDR2 YYNGEE. The CDR3 runs to 16 residues. The V segment lost 0 bases and the J segment 4 bases; nucleotides outside the gene matches: 4. The CDR3 is CASSVVGTSGSDTQYF. The CDR3 DNA sequence: TGTGCCAGCAGCGTAGTGGGGACTAGCGGATCAGATACGCAGTATTTT.

This clone appeared once. The CDR3 region has the DNA TGTGCCAGCAAAGGCAGTCCCTACGAGCAGTACTTC. Translation gives CASKGSPYEQYF. The V gene is TRBV27, the J gene TRBJ2-7; D gene ambiguous. The germline V and J ends were trimmed by 7 bases and 2 bases, with 9 bases remaining between them. The CDR3 spans 12 residues. Per the germline V gene, CDR1 is MNHEY and CDR2 is SMNVEV (reference sequence).

The gene calls are TRBV7-6 and TRBJ2-2; D call uncertain. V dropped 3 bases and J dropped 6 bases, with 11 bases sitting between them. CDR1 SGHVS and CDR2 FNYEAQ come from the germline V gene. The CDR3 has 14 amino acids. The CDR3 loop is CASSFWSGAGELFF. DNA for the CDR3: TGTGCCAGCAGCTTTTGGTCCGGCGCCGGGGAGCTGTTTTTT.

The chain has TRBV24-1 and TRBJ2-7, with 7 bases that match TRBD2. This CDR3 contains 13 residues. The J segment lost 6 bases and the V segment lost 3 bases, leaving 4 bases of the junction unmatched. Germline V lookup: CDR1 KGHDR, CDR2 SFDVKD. The CDR3 protein is CATSDPPGGEQYF. In DNA, the CDR3 is TGTGCCACCAGTGATCCTCCGGGGGGCGAGCAGTACTTC.

The chain links TRBV19 to TRBJ2-7; D ambiguous. The CDR3 sequence is 17 residues long. Trimming pared 0 bases from V and 0 bases from J, leaving 15 bases between. CDR1 LNHDA and CDR2 SQIVND come from the germline V gene (reference sequence). CDR3 DNA sequence: TGTGCCAGTAGTATAGATCATTTGGGCAGCCCCTCCTACGAGCAGTACTTC. Its translation is CASSIDHLGSPSYEQYF.

The rearrangement links TRBV7-2 to TRBJ1-1, with 12 bases that match TRBD1. V trimming: 5 bases; J trimming: 10 bases; junction bases outside the gene matches: 8. Per the germline V gene, CDR1 is SGHTA and CDR2 is FQGNSA. CDR3 length: 14 amino acids. In DNA form, the CDR3 reads TGTGCCAGCAGCCGTATGGGACAGGGGGCGGGAGCTTTCTTT. Encoded protein: CASSRMGQGAGAFF.

This chain uses TRBV9 with TRBJ1-2; the D is unclear. The CDR3 is made up of 13 amino acids. Germline V lookup: CDR1 SGDLS, CDR2 YYNGEE. Trimming shortened V by 4 bases and J by 0 bases, and 7 bases separated the two germline ends. This CDR3 reads CASSSGPNYGYTF. CDR3 DNA: TGTGCCAGCAGCTCAGGCCCTAACTATGGCTACACCTTC. The entire variable domain, with the rest obtained from reference TRBV9 and TRBJ1-2, is as follows: DSGVTQTPKHLITATGQRVTLRCSPRSGDLSVYWYQQSLDQGLQFLIQYYNGEERAKGNILERFSAQQFPDLHSELNLSSLELGDSALYFCASSSGPNYGYTFGSGTRLTVV.

The J gene is TRBJ2-1, the V gene TRBV19; 12 positions match TRBD2. CDR3 size: 17 residues. The germline V gene encodes CDR1 LNHDA and CDR2 SQIVND (reference sequence). V gave up 0 bases and J gave up 7 bases; unmatched junction bases: 7. The CDR3 nucleotides are TGTGCCAGTAGTATAGATACCGGGCTAGCGGGGGGGAATGAGCAGTTCTTC. Translation: CASSIDTGLAGGNEQFF.

In this sample, this clone turned up a few times. This chain uses TRBV7-2 with TRBJ2-3; D ambiguous. The CDR3 has 12 residues. Per the germline V gene, CDR1 is SGHTA and CDR2 is FQGNSA. V shed 2 bases and J shed 2 bases, with 2 bases lying between them. The CDR3 DNA reads TGTGCCAGCAGCTTATACACAGATACGCAGTATTTT. This codes for CASSLYTDTQYF.

The chain combines TRBV2 with TRBJ2-1, with 13 bases aligning to TRBD2. This CDR3 comprises 16 residues. Germline V CDR1 and CDR2: SNHLY, FYNNEI. Trimming at V came to 6 bases and at J to 7 bases, leaving 9 bases not matched to a gene. Here the CDR3 DNA reads TGTGCCAGCAGAGCCACTAGCGGGGGGGCTCGGAATGAGCAGTTCTTC. Translated, it gives CASRATSGGARNEQFF.

The chain recombines TRBV7-9 with TRBJ1-2; D gene ambiguous. The CDR3 extends over 16 amino acids. Between the trimmed V and J ends, which lost 7 bases and 5 bases, there was a span of 23 bases. Germline V gene data show CDR1 as SEHNR and CDR2 as FQNEAQ (reference sequence). DNA for the CDR3: TGTGCCAGCACGCCCCCGGCTACCGGGCCCCTGTATGGCTACACCTTC. Translated: CASTPPATGPLYGYTF.

There are a few counts of this clone. The chain has TRBV4-2 and TRBJ2-1; D may be TRBD2 (6 bases). Germline loops: CDR1 LGHNA, CDR2 YNFKEQ. The CDR3 is 16 amino acids. V shed 0 bases and J shed 0 bases, with 9 bases lying between them. In DNA form, the CDR3 reads TGTGCCAGCAGCCAAGAAAGCGGGCGCTCCTACAATGAGCAGTTCTTC. Amino acid sequence: CASSQESGRSYNEQFF.

The chain combines TRBV28 with TRBJ1-5, with D uncertain. CDR1 MDHEN and CDR2 SYDVKM come from the germline V gene. V dropped 10 bases and J dropped 0 bases, with 7 bases sitting between them. The CDR3 extends over 12 amino acids. CDR3 protein: CATQSSNQPQHF. For the CDR3, the DNA is TGTGCCACCCAGAGTAGCAATCAGCCCCAGCATTTT.

V is TRBV16 and J is TRBJ2-3; 8 bases line up with TRBD1. V gave up 0 bases and J gave up 4 bases; unmatched junction bases: 3. The germline gives CDR1 KGHSY, CDR2 FQNENV. This CDR3 has 15 residues. CDR3: CASSQSQGGADTQYF. The CDR3 DNA reads as TGTGCCAGCAGCCAATCACAGGGGGGCGCAGATACGCAGTATTTT.

This chain joins TRBV5-1 and TRBJ2-3; D unclear. The V end lost 0 bases, the J end lost 3 bases, and 8 bases lay between the germline ends. Per germline, CDR1 SGHRS and CDR2 YFSETQ. The CDR3 has 14 amino acids. CDR3 bases: TGCGCCAGCAGCTTGGAACTGGGGACAGATACGCAGTATTTT. Its protein product is CASSLELGTDTQYF.

J is TRBJ2-1 and V is TRBV4-3; possibly TRBD2 for D (5 bases). The V gene's germline CDR1 is LGHNA and CDR2 YSLEER. V dropped 0 bases and J dropped 7 bases, with 13 bases sitting between them. CDR3 length: 15 amino acids. The CDR3 spells CASSQEGGQRNEQFF. As DNA, the CDR3 is TGCGCCAGCAGCCAAGAGGGCGGGCAGAGGAATGAGCAGTTCTTC.

The V and J genes are TRBV30 and TRBJ1-1, with D hard to call. Germline assignment: CDR1 GTSNPN and CDR2 SVGIG (reference sequence). Trimming took 3 bases from V and 5 from J, leaving 13 bases between them. The length of the CDR3 is 13 residues. The CDR3 DNA is TGTGCCTGGAGGGACCCCCCGGGTACTGAAGCTTTCTTT. This gives the protein CAWRDPPGTEAFF.

CDR3 nucleotide sequence: TGTGCCAGCAGCTTTCCCAGGGGAGGTATCGGGACAGATACGCAGTATTTT. Translation gives CASSFPRGGIGTDTQYF. The chain recombines TRBV7-9 with TRBJ2-3; perhaps D is TRBD1 or TRBD2 (6 bases each). Trimming cost V 3 bases and J 3 bases, with 19 bases left between them. Germline V gene lookup returns CDR1 SEHNR and CDR2 FQNEAQ (reference sequence). This CDR3 spans 17 amino acids.

V and J are TRBV2 and TRBJ2-2, with 13 positions matching TRBD2. The germline CDR1 and CDR2 sequences are SNHLY and FYNNEI. After removal of 5 bases from V and 2 bases from J, the junction contained 5 bases not matched to a gene. This CDR3 region has 17 residues. The CDR3 here is CASSQTSGGTNTGELFF. The CDR3 DNA reads as TGTGCCAGCAGTCAGACTAGCGGGGGGACTAACACCGGGGAGCTGTTTTTT.

This chain joins TRBV6-2 or TRBV6-3 and TRBJ2-7; unclear D gene. This CDR3 is 14 amino acids long. The germline V gene has CDR1 MNHEY and CDR2 SVGEGT. The V gene lost 3 bases and the J gene lost 0 bases, with 9 bases spanning the gap. CDR3 sequence (DNA): TGTGCCAGCAGTTATAGCCCTAGCTCCTACGAGCAGTACTTC. This codes for CASSYSPSSYEQYF.

The chain employs TRBV12-5 and TRBJ2-2; 7 bases map to TRBD1. In germline, CDR1 is LGHNT, CDR2 FRNRAP. The V gene end was trimmed by 5 bases and the J gene end by 7 bases; junction bases not matched to a gene: 10. The CDR3 runs to 15 residues. As DNA, the CDR3 is TGTGCTAGTGGTCTTTCGACAGGGACGGGCGGGGAGCTGTTTTTT. Amino acid sequence: CASGLSTGTGGELFF.

Concerning this clone itself: This same CDR3 is encoded by further DNA sequences in the sample. The chain links TRBV5-1 to TRBJ2-7, with TRBD1 matching over 10 bases. The V segment lost 0 bases and the J segment 6 bases; nucleotides outside the gene matches: 6. The germline gives CDR1 SGHRS, CDR2 YFSETQ. The CDR3 is made up of 15 amino acids. For the CDR3, the DNA is TGCGCCAGCAGCTTGGCCGGGACAGGGGCTCTCGAGCAGTACTTC. Translation: CASSLAGTGALEQYF.

V is TRBV6-2 or TRBV6-3 and J is TRBJ2-7; D gene unclear. CDR1 and CDR2 from the germline V gene are MNHEY and SVGEGT. CDR3 length: 15 amino acids. Trimming shortened V by 6 bases and J by 2 bases, and 17 bases separated the two germline ends. DNA of the CDR3: TGTGCCAGCAGCCTCTATAGATCCCCGACCTACGAGCAGTACTTC. Its translation is CASSLYRSPTYEQYF.

This clone was detected only once. This rearrangement joins TRBV6-9 to TRBJ2-3, with 7 bases matching TRBD1. Trimming cost V 2 bases and J 3 bases; bases outside gene matches: 2. Germline V gives CDR1 MNHGY, CDR2 SVAAGI. The CDR3 is 14 residues long. In DNA, the CDR3 is TGTGCCAGCAGTTATAGGGGACAGACAGATACGCAGTATTTT. Translation gives CASSYRGQTDTQYF.

The chain recombines TRBV7-8 with TRBJ2-3; 10 bases match TRBD1. With 3 bases clipped from V and 0 bases from J, the junction kept 6 bases outside the gene matches. The CDR3 loop spans 17 amino acids. The germline V gene encodes CDR1 SGHVS and CDR2 FQNEAQ. CDR3 residues: CASSLRGTGASTDTQYF. The CDR3 DNA sequence: TGTGCCAGCAGCTTGAGGGGGACAGGGGCTAGCACAGATACGCAGTATTTT.

CDR3 sequence (DNA): TGTGCCAGCAGCGTAGAGGGGACAGGGGGCTACGAGCAGTACTTC. Residues: CASSVEGTGGYEQYF. The V call is TRBV9, the J call TRBJ2-7; 11 bases are shared with TRBD1. After removal of 0 bases from V and 3 bases from J, the junction contained 2 bases not matched to a gene. Germline assignment: CDR1 SGDLS and CDR2 YYNGEE. This CDR3 is built from 15 residues.

As for this clone: Other DNA sequences from this sample encode an identical CDR3 as well. This chain uses TRBV29-1 with TRBJ1-1, with 8 bases matching TRBD1. After removal of 7 bases from V and 4 bases from J, the junction contained 5 bases not matched to a gene. The CDR3 totals 12 residues. CDR1 and CDR2 from the germline V gene are SQVTM and ANQGSEA. The CDR3 spells CSADRGGTEAFF. The CDR3 bases are TGCAGCGCCGACAGGGGCGGCACTGAAGCTTTCTTT.

The chain recombines TRBV3-1 (or the pseudogene TRBV3-2) with TRBJ1-2; 10 bases map to TRBD1. This CDR3 region has 14 residues. CDR1 is LGHDT and CDR2 is YNNKEL in the germline V gene (reference sequence). V shed 4 bases, J shed 3 bases, and the junction held 2 bases outside the gene matches. The CDR3 loop reads CASSRDRGDYGYTF. CDR3 nucleotides: TGTGCCAGCAGCCGGGACAGGGGAGACTATGGCTACACCTTC.

With regard to this clone: This CDR3 is also generated by other DNA sequences in the sample. The V and J genes are TRBV9 and TRBJ2-3, with D perhaps matching TRBD2 (6 bases). Germline-derived CDR1 and CDR2 are SGDLS and YYNGEE. The CDR3 spans 15 residues. The germline V and J ends were trimmed by 0 bases and 0 bases, with 8 bases remaining between them. DNA of the CDR3: TGTGCCAGCAGCGTAGTAGCGGCTAGCACAGATACGCAGTATTTT. Its protein product is CASSVVAASTDTQYF.

A few counts support this clone. The chain uses TRBV2 and TRBJ2-1; tentative D call: TRBD2 (6 bases). CDR1 and CDR2 (germline): SNHLY, FYNNEI. The CDR3 contains 13 residues. V shed 8 bases and J shed 2 bases, with 10 bases lying between them. CDR3 in amino acids: CASLGGAYNEQFF. In DNA, the CDR3 is TGTGCCAGCCTCGGAGGGGCCTACAATGAGCAGTTCTTC.